The sequence of this TCR beta chain was determined in a study of vaccination and CD4 T cells after COVID-19. Study information: Blood was drawn a median roughly 66 days post second dose, range 14 to 241.

This clonotype was counted between two and nine times. Its target is not known. General study results and limits: Convalescent patients displayed a median about 86% of reactive clones emerging only post-vaccination.

Germline CDR1 is MNHEY and CDR2 is SMNVEV (reference sequence). There are 17 residues in the CDR3. V trimming: 6 bases; J trimming: 5 bases; junction bases outside the gene matches: 16. The treatment here: approximately nine-day PBMC culture with coronavirus spike peptide pools or control peptides (ViraFEST assay). Oncomine TCR Beta short-read sequencing was applied to DNA from cultured CD4+ T cells. From cultured CD4+ T cells, genomic DNA was extracted. Via MiXCR, TCRdb re-called the PCR reads, giving one row per CDR3 protein. The sample holds around 10,000 distinct CDR3 sequences, approximately 40% seen once.

The sequence derives from a human donor who had recovered from COVID-19. The chain links TRBV27 to TRBJ1-2; TRBD1 matches at 9 bases. Material: CD4+ T cells from blood, cultured in vitro. The CDR3 protein is CASSPTLTGGLWYGYTF. The CDR3 region has the DNA TGTGCCAGCAGCCCAACCCTGACAGGGGGATTGTGGTATGGCTACACCTTC.